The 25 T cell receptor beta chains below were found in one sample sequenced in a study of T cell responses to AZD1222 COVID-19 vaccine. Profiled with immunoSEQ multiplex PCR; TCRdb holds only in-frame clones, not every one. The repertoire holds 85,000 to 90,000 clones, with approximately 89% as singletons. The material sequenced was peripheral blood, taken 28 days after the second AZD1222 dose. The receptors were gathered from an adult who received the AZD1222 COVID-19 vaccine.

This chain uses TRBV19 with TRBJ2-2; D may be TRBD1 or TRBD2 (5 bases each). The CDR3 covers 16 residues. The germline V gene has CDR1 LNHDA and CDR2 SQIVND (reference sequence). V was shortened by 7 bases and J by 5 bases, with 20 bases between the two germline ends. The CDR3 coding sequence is TGTGCCAGTACAAGTATGGGACGGGGCCGGACCGGGGAGCTGTTTTTT. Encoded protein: CASTSMGRGRTGELFF. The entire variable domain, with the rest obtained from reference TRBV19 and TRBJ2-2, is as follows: DGGITQSPKYLFRKEGQNVTLSCEQNLNHDAMYWYRQDPGQGLRLIYYSQIVNDFQKGDIAEGYSVSREKKESFPLTVTSAQKNPTAFYLCASTSMGRGRTGELFFGEGSRLTVL.

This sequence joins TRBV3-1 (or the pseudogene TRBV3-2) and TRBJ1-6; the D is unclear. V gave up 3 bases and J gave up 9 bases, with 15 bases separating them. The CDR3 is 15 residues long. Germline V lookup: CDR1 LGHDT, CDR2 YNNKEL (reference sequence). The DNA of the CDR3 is TGTGCCAGCAGCCAGTCGCTCACACGGGGTTCACCCCTCCACTTT. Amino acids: CASSQSLTRGSPLHF.

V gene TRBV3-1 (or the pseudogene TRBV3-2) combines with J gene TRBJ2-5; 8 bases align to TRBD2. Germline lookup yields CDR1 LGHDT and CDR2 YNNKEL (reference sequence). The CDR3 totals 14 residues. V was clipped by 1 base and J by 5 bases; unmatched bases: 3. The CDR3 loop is CASSQGSGGETQYF. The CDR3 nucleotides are TGTGCCAGCAGCCAAGGCAGCGGGGGCGAGACCCAGTACTTC.

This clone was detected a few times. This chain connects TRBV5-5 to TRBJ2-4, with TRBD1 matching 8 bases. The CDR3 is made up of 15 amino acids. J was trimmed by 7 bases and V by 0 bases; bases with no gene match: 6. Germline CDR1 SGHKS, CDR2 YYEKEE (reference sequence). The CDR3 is CASSLEQGVGNIQYF. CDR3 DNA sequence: TGTGCCAGCAGCTTGGAACAGGGGGTAGGGAACATTCAGTACTTC.

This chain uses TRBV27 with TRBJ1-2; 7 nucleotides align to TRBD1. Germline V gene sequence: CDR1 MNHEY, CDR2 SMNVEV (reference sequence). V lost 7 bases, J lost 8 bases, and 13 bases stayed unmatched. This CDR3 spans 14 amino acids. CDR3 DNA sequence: TGTGCCAGCACCCCAGGGGGGGATCCCCTGGGCTACACCTTC. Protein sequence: CASTPGGDPLGYTF.

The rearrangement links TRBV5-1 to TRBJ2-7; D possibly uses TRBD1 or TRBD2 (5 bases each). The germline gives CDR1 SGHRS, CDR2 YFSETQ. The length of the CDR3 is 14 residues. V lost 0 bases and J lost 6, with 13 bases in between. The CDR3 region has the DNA TGCGCCAGCAGCTTGGAAGGGGAGAGTGGCGAGCAGTACTTC. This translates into CASSLEGESGEQYF.

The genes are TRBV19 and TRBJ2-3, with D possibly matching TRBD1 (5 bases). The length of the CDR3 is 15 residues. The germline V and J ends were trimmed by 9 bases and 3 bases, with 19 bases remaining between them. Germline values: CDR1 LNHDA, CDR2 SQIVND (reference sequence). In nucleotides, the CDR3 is TGTGCCAGCCTGGGCAGGGATAGGTATACAGATACGCAGTATTTT. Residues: CASLGRDRYTDTQYF.

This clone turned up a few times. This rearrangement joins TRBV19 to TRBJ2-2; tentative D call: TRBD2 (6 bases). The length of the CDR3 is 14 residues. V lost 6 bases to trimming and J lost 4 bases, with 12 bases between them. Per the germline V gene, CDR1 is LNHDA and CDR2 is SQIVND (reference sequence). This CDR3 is CASSRGRGTGELFF. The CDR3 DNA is TGTGCCAGTAGCCGCGGGCGGGGCACCGGGGAGCTGTTTTTT.

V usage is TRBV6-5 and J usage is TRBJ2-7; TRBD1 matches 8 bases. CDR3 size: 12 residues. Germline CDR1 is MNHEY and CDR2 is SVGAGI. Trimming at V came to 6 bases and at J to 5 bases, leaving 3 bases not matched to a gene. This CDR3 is CASRSTGDEQYF. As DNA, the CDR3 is TGTGCCAGCAGGTCGACAGGGGACGAGCAGTACTTC.

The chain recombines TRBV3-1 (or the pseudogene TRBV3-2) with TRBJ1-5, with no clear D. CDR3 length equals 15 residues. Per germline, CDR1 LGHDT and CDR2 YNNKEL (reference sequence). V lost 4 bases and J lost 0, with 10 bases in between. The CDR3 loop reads CASSPVLSSNQPQHF. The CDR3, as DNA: TGTGCCAGCAGCCCTGTTCTTTCTAGCAATCAGCCCCAGCATTTT.

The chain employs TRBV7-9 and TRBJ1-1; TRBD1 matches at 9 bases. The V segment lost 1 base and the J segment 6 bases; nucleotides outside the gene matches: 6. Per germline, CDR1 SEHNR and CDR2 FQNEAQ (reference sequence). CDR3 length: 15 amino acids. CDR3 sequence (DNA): TGTGCCAGCAGCTTAGATGACAGGGGGATCCCTGAAGCTTTCTTT. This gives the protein CASSLDDRGIPEAFF. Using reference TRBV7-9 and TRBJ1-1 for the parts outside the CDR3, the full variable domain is DTGVSQNPRHKITKRGQNVTFRCDPISEHNRLYWYRQTLGQGPEFLTYFQNEAQLEKSRLLSDRFSAERPKGSFSTLEIQRTEQGDSAMYLCASSLDDRGIPEAFFGQGTRLTVV.

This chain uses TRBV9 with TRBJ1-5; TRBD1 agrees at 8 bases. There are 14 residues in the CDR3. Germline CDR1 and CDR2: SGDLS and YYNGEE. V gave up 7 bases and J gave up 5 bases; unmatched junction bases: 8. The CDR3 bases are TGTGCCAGCGGAGCCGGACAGGGAGATCAGCCCCAGCATTTT. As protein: CASGAGQGDQPQHF. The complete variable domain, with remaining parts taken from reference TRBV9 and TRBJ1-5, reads DSGVTQTPKHLITATGQRVTLRCSPRSGDLSVYWYQQSLDQGLQFLIQYYNGEERAKGNILERFSAQQFPDLHSELNLSSLELGDSALYFCASGAGQGDQPQHFGDGTRLSIL.

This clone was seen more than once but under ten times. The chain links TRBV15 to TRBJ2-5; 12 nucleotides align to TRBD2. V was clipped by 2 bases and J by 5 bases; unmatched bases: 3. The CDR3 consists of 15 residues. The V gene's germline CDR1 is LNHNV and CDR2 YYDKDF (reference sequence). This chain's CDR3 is CATSRLAGGPETQYF. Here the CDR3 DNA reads TGTGCCACCAGCAGACTAGCGGGGGGGCCGGAGACCCAGTACTTC.

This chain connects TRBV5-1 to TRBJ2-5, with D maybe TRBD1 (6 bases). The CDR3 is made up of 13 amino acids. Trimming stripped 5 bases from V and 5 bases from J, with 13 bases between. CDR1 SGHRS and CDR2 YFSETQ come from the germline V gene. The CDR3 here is CASSTGSVETQYF. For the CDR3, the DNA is TGCGCCAGCAGTACAGGGTCGGTGGAGACCCAGTACTTC. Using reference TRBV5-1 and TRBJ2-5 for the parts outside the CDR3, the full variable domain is KAGVTQTPRYLIKTRGQQVTLSCSPISGHRSVSWYQQTPGQGLQFLFEYFSETQRNKGNFPGRFSGRQFSNSRSEMNVSTLELGDSALYLCASSTGSVETQYFGPGTRLLVL.

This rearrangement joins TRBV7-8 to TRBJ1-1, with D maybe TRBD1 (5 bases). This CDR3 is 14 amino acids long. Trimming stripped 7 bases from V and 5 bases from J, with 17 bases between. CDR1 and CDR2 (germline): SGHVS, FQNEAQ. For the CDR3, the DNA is TGTGCCAGCACTCGGAGGGGCCGGCGGACTGAAGCTTTCTTT. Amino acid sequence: CASTRRGRRTEAFF.

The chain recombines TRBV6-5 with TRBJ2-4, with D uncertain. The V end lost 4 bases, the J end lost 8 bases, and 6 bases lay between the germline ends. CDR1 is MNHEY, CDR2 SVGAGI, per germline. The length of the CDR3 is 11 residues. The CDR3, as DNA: TGTGCCAGCAGTTCCACGCACATTCAGTACTTC. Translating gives CASSSTHIQYF.

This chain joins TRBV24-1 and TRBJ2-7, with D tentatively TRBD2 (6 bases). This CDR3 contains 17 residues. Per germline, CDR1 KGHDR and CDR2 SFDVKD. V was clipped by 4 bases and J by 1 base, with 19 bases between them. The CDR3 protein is CATSERRDCAGSYEQYV. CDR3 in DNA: TGTGCCACCAGTGAACGACGGGACTGCGCGGGGTCCTACGAGCAGTACGTC.

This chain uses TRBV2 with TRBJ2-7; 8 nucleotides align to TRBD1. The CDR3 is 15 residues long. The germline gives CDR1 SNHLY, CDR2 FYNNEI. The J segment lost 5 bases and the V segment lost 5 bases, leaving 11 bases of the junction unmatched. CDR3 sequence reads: CASSTNRGVLDEQYF. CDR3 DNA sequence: TGTGCCAGCAGTACCAACAGGGGGGTTCTTGACGAGCAGTACTTC. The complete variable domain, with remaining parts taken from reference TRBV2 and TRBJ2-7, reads EPEVTQTPSHQVTQMGQEVILRCVPISNHLYFYWYRQILGQKVEFLVSFYNNEISEKSEIFDDQFSVERPDGSNFTLKIRSTKLEDSAMYFCASSTNRGVLDEQYFGPGTRLTVT.

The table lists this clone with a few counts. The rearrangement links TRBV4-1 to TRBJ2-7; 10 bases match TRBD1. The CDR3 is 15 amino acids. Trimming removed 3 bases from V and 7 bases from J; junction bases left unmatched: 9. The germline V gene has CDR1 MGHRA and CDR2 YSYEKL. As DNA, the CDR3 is TGCGCCAGCAGCCAGACGGACAGGGGGGTGAGGGAGCAGTACGTC. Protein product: CASSQTDRGVREQYV.

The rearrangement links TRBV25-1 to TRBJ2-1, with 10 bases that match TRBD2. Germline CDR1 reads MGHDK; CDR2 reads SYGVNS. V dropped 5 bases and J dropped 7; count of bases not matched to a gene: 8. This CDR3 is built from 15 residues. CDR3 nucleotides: TGTGCCAGCAGTACGGGACTAGCGATTGCTAATGAGCAGTTCTTC. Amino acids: CASSTGLAIANEQFF.

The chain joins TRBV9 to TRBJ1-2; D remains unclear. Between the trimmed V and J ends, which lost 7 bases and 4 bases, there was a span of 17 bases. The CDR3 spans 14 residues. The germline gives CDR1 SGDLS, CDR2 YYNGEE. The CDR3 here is CASAREEFAYGYTF. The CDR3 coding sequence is TGTGCCAGCGCCCGGGAGGAATTCGCCTATGGCTACACCTTC.

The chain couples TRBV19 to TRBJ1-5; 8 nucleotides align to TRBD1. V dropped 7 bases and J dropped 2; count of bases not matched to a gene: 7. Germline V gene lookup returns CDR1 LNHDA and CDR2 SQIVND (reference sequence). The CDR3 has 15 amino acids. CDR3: CASTEQGVGNQPQHF. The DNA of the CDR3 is TGTGCCAGTACGGAACAGGGGGTAGGCAATCAGCCCCAGCATTTT.

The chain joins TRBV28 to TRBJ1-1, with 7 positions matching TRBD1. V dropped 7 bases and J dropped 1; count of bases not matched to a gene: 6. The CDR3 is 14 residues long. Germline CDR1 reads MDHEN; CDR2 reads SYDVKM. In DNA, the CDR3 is TGTGCCAGCACCCTTGGGACAGCGAACACTGAAGCTTTCTTT. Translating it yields CASTLGTANTEAFF. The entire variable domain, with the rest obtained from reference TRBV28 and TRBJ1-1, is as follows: DVKVTQSSRYLVKRTGEKVFLECVQDMDHENMFWYRQDPGLGLRLIYFSYDVKMKEKGDIPEGYSVSREKKERFSLILESASTNQTSMYLCASTLGTANTEAFFGQGTRLTVV.

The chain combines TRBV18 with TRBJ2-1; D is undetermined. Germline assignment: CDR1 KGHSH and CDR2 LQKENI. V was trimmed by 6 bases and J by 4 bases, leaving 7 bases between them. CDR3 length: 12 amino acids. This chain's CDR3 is CASSPRYNEQFF. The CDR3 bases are TGTGCCAGCTCTCCCCGGTACAATGAGCAGTTCTTC.

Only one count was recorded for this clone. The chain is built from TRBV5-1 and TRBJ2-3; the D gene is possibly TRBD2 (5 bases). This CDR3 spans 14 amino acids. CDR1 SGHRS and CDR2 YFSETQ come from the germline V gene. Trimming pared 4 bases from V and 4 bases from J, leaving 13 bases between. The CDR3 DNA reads TGCGCCAGCAGCCTCAAAGAGGGCGCAGATACGCAGTATTTT. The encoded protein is CASSLKEGADTQYF.